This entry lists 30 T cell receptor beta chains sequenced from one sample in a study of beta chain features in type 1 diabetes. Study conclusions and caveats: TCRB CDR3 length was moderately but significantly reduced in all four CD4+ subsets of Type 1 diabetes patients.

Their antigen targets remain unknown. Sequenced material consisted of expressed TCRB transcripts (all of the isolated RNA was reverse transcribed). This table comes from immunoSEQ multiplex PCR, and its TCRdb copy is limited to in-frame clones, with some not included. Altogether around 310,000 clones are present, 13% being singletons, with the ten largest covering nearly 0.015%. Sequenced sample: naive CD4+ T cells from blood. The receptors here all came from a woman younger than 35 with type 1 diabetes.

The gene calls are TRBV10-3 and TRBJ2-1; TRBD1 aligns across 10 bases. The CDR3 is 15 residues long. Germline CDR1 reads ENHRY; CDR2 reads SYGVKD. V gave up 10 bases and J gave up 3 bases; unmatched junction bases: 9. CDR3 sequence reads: CATSYRTGGYNEQFF. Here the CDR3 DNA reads TGTGCCACCTCCTATCGGACAGGGGGCTACAATGAGCAGTTCTTC.

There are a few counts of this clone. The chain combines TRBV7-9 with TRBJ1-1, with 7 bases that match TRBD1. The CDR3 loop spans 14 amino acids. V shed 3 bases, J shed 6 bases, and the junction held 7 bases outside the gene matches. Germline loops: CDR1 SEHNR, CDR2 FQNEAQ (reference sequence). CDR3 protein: CASSLAQGVSEAFF. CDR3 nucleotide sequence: TGTGCCAGCAGCTTGGCCCAGGGGGTCTCTGAAGCTTTCTTT.

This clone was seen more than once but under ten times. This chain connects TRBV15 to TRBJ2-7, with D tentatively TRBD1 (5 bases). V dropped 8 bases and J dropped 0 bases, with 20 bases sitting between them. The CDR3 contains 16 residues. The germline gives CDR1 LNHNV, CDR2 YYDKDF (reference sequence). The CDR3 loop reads CATGRQVYGASYEQYF. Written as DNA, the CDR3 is TGTGCCACCGGTCGGCAGGTGTATGGGGCCTCCTACGAGCAGTACTTC.

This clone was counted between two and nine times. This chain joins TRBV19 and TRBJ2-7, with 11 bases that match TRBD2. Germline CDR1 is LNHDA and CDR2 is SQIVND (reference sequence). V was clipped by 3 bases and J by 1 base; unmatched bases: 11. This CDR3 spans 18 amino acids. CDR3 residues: CASSMKTSGDFWSYEQYF. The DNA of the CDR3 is TGTGCCAGTAGTATGAAGACTAGCGGGGATTTCTGGTCCTACGAGCAGTACTTC.

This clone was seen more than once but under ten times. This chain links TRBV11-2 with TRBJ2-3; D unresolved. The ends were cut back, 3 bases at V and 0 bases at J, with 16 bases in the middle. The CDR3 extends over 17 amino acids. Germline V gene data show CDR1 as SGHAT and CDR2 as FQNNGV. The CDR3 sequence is CASSFTSRRTSTDTQYF. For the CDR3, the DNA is TGTGCCAGCAGCTTCACCTCCAGGCGAACTAGCACAGATACGCAGTATTTT.

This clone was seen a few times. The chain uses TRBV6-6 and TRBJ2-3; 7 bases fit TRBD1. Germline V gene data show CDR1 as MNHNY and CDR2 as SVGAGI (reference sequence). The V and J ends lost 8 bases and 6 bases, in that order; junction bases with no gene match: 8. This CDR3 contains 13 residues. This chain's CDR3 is CASRITGADTQYF. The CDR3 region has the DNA TGTGCCAGCCGTATAACAGGGGCCGATACGCAGTATTTT.

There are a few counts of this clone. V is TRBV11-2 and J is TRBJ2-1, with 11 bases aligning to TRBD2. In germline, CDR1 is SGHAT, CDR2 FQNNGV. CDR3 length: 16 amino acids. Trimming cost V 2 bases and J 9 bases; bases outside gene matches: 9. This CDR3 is CASSLRLAGGFGEQFF. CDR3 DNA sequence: TGTGCCAGCAGCTTACGGCTAGCGGGAGGTTTCGGTGAGCAGTTCTTC. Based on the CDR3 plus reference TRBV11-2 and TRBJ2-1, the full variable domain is EAGVAQSPRYKIIEKRQSVAFWCNPISGHATLYWYQQILGQGPKLLIQFQNNGVVDDSQLPKDRFSAERLKGVDSTLKIQPAKLEDSAVYLCASSLRLAGGFGEQFFGPGTRLTVL.

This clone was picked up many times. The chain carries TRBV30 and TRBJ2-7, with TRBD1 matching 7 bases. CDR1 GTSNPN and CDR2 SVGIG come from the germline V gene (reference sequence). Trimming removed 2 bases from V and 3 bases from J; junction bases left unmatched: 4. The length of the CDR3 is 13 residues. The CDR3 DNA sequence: TGTGCCTGGAGTTCAGGGACAGACTACGAGCAGTACGTC. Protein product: CAWSSGTDYEQYV.

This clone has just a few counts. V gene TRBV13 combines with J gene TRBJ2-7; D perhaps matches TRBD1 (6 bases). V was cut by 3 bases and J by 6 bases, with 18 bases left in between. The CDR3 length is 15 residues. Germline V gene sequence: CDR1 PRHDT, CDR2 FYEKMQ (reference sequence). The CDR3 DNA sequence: TGTGCCAGCAGCTTTTCACCCGCCAGGGGTAGCGAGCAGTACTTC. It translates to CASSFSPARGSEQYF.

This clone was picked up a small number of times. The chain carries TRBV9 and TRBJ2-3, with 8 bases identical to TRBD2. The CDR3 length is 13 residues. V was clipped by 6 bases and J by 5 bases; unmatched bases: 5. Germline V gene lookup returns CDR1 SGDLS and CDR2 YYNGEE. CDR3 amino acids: CASTFREGDTQYF. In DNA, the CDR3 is TGTGCCAGCACCTTCCGGGAGGGAGATACGCAGTATTTT. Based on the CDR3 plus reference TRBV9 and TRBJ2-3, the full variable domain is DSGVTQTPKHLITATGQRVTLRCSPRSGDLSVYWYQQSLDQGLQFLIQYYNGEERAKGNILERFSAQQFPDLHSELNLSSLELGDSALYFCASTFREGDTQYFGPGTRLTVL.

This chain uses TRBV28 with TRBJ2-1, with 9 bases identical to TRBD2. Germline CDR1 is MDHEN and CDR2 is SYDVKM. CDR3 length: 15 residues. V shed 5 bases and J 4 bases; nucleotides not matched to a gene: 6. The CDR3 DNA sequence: TGTGCCAGCAGTAGGCGACTAGCGGCTTACAATGAGCAGTTCTTC. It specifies CASSRRLAAYNEQFF.

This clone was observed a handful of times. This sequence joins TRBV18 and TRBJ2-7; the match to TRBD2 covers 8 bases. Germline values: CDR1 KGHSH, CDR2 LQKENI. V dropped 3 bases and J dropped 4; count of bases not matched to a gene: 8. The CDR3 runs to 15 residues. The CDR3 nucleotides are TGTGCCAGCTCACCCACCAGCGGGAGTTGGTACGAGCAGTACTTC. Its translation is CASSPTSGSWYEQYF.

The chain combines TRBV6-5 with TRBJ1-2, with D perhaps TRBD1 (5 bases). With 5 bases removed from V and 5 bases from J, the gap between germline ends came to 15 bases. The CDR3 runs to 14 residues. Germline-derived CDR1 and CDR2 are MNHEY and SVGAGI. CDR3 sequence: CASSPDGGLYGYTF. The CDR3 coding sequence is TGTGCCAGCAGTCCCGATGGGGGGTTATATGGCTACACCTTC.

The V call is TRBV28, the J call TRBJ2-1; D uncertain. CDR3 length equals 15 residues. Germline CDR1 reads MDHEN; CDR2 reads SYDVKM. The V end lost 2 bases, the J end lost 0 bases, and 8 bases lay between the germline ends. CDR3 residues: CASSLPPSSYNEQFF. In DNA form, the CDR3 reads TGTGCCAGCAGTTTACCGCCCAGCTCCTACAATGAGCAGTTCTTC. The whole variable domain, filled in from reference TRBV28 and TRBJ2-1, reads DVKVTQSSRYLVKRTGEKVFLECVQDMDHENMFWYRQDPGLGLRLIYFSYDVKMKEKGDIPEGYSVSREKKERFSLILESASTNQTSMYLCASSLPPSSYNEQFFGPGTRLTVL.

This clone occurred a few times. In DNA, the CDR3 is TGTGCCAGCAGCTTAGAGGGGCCTAGCGGTTCCAATGAGCAGTTCTTC. Translated: CASSLEGPSGSNEQFF. The V and J genes are TRBV7-2 and TRBJ2-1; 7 nucleotides line up with TRBD2. The germline gives CDR1 SGHTA, CDR2 FQGNSA. The CDR3 covers 16 residues. J gave up 6 bases and V 1 base, and 9 bases lay outside the gene matches.

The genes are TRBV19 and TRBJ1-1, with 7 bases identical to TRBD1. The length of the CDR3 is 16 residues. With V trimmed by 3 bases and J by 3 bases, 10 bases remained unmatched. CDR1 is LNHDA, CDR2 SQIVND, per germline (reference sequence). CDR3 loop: CASSIPRLTGDTEAFF. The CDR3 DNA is TGTGCCAGTAGTATCCCCCGGTTAACAGGGGACACTGAAGCTTTCTTT. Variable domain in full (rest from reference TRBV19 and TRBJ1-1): DGGITQSPKYLFRKEGQNVTLSCEQNLNHDAMYWYRQDPGQGLRLIYYSQIVNDFQKGDIAEGYSVSREKKESFPLTVTSAQKNPTAFYLCASSIPRLTGDTEAFFGQGTRLTVV.

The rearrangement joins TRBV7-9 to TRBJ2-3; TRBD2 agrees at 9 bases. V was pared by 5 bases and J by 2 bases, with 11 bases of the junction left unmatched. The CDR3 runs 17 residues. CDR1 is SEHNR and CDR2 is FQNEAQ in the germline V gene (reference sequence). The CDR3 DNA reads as TGTGCCAGCAGCCCCTGGGGGGCTAGCGGGACCACAGATACGCAGTATTTT. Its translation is CASSPWGASGTTDTQYF.

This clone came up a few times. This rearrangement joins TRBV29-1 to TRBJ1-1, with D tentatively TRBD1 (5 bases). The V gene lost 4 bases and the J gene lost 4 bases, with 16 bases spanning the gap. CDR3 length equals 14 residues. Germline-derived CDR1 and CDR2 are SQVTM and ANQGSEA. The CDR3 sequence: CSVAPTVSLTEAFF. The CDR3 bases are TGCAGCGTTGCCCCGACAGTCAGCCTCACTGAAGCTTTCTTT.

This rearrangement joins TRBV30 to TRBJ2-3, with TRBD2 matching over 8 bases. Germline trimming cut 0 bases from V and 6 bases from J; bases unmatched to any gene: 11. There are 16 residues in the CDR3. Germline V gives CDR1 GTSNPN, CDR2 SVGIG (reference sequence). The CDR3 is CAWSVRASGWGDTQYF. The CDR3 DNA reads TGTGCCTGGAGTGTAAGGGCTAGCGGGTGGGGGGATACGCAGTATTTT.

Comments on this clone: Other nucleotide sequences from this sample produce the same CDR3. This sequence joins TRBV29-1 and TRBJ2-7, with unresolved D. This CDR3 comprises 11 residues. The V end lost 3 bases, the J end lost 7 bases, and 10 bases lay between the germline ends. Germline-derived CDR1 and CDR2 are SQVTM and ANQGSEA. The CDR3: CSVDRGREQYF. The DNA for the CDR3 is TGCAGCGTTGATCGAGGCCGAGAGCAGTACTTC.

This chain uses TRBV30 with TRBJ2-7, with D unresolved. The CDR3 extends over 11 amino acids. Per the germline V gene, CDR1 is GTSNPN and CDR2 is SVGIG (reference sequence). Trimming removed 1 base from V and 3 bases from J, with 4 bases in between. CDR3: CAWSGHYEQYF. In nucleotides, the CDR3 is TGTGCCTGGAGTGGTCACTACGAGCAGTACTTC.

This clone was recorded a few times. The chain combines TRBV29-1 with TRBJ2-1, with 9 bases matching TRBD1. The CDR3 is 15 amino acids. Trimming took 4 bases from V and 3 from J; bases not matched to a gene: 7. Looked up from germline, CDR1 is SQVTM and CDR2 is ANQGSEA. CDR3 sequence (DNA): TGCAGCGTTGCCCCGACAGGGGGTGTCTACAATGAGCAGTTCTTC. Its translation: CSVAPTGGVYNEQFF.

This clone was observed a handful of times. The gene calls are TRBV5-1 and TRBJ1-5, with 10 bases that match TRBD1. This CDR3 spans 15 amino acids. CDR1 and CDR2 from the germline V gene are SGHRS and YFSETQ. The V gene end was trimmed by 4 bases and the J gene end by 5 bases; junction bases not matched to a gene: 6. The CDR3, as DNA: TGCGCCAGCAGCCTCACCGGGACAGGGGATCAGCCCCAGCATTTT. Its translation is CASSLTGTGDQPQHF.

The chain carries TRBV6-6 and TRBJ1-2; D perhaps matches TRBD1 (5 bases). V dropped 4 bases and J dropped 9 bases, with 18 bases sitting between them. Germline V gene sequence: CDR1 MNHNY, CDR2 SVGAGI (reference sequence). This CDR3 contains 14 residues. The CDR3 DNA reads TGTGCCAGCAGTTCACAGGCTCCGGGCGGAAGCTACACCTTC. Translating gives CASSSQAPGGSYTF.

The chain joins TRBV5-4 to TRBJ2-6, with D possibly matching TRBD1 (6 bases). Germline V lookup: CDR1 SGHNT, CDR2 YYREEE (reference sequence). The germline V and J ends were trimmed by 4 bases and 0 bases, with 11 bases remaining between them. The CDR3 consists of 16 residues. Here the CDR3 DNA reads TGTGCCAGCAGCCCCCGGACAGCCTCTGGGGCCAACGTCCTGACTTTC. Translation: CASSPRTASGANVLTF.

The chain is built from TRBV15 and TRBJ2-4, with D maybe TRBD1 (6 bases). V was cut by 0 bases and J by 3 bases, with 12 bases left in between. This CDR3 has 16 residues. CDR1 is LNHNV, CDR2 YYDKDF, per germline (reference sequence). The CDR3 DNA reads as TGTGCCACCAGCAGAGAAACAGGGTTCGTCAAAAACATTCAGTACTTC. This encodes CATSRETGFVKNIQYF. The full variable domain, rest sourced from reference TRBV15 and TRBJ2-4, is DAMVIQNPRYQVTQFGKPVTLSCSQTLNHNVMYWYQQKSSQAPKLLFHYYDKDFNNEADTPDNFQSRRPNTSFCFLDIRSPGLGDTAMYLCATSRETGFVKNIQYFGAGTRLSVL.

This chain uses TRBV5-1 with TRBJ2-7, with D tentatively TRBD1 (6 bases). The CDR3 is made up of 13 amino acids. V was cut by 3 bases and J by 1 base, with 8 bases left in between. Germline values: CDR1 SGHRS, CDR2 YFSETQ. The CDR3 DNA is TGCGCCAGCAGCTCAGGACAGTCCTACGAGCAGTACTTC. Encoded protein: CASSSGQSYEQYF. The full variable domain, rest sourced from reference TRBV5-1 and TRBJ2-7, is KAGVTQTPRYLIKTRGQQVTLSCSPISGHRSVSWYQQTPGQGLQFLFEYFSETQRNKGNFPGRFSGRQFSNSRSEMNVSTLELGDSALYLCASSSGQSYEQYFGPGTRLTVT.

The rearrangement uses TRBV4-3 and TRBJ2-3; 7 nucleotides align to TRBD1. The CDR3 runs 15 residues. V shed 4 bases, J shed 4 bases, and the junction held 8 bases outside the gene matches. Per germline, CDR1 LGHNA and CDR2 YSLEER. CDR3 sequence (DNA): TGCGCCAGCAGCCCAGGCGGACAGGCCCCAGATACGCAGTATTTT. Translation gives CASSPGGQAPDTQYF.

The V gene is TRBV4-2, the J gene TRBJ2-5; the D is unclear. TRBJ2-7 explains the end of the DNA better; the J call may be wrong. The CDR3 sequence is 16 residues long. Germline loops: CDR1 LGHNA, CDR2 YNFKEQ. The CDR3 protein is CASSPAQVTPTYEQYF. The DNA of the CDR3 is TGTGCCAGCAGCCCGGCTCAGGTAACCCCTACCTACGAGCAGTACTTC.

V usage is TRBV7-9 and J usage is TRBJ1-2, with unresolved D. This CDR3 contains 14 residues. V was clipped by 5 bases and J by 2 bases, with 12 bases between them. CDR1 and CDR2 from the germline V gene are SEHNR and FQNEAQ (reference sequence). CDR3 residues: CASSRATVNYGYTF. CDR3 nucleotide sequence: TGTGCCAGCAGCAGAGCGACTGTCAACTATGGCTACACCTTC. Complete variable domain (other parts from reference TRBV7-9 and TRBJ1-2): DTGVSQNPRHKITKRGQNVTFRCDPISEHNRLYWYRQTLGQGPEFLTYFQNEAQLEKSRLLSDRFSAERPKGSFSTLEIQRTEQGDSAMYLCASSRATVNYGYTFGSGTRLTVV.